Listed below are T cell receptor beta chains from one sample, sequenced in a study of cytomegalovirus exposure and HLA in healthy donors. Profiling relied on immunoSEQ multiplex PCR, and the TCRdb table lists in-frame clones only, not all of them. This table holds about 160,000 clones, 70% to 80% found once. Sequencing used PBMCs. The receptors originated from a man aged 45 to 65 in good health and CMV-seropositive. The CDR3 runs from the conserved cysteine through the conserved F or W. D genes are given only for firm matches. Expanded clones get a size class; other rows say once, few or many, or leave the size out.

d_gene	v_gene	abundance	j_gene	CDR3nt	CDR3aa
-	TRBV7-8	-	TRBJ2-1	TGTGCCAGCAGGGTAGGGGATGAGCAGTTCTTC	CASRVGDEQFF
-	TRBV5-6	few	TRBJ1-5	TGTGCCAGCAGCTCTAACAGGGATCAGCCCCAGCATTTT	CASSSNRDQPQHF
TRBD1	TRBV27	-	TRBJ1-1	TGTGCCAGCAGTTTAAGGGGGCGCACTGAAGCTTTCTTT	CASSLRGRTEAFF
-	TRBV7-9	once	TRBJ2-1	TGTGCCAGCAGCAGACTTTTTCGAGGGCAGGACTACAATGAGCAGTTCTTC	CASSRLFRGQDYNEQFF
-	TRBV6-6	-	TRBJ1-5	TGTGCCAGCAGTTCGGGGGTTGGCGGCAATCAGCCCCAGCATTTT	CASSSGVGGNQPQHF
TRBD2	TRBV28	-	TRBJ2-1	TGTGCCAGCAGTGACCCCTATCAAGCGGGGCCCTCTAGACGTGAGCAGTTCTTC	CASSDPYQAGPSRREQFF
TRBD1	TRBV7-9	-	TRBJ1-4	TGTGCCAGCAGCTCCAGGGGGGCGATGACTTATGAAAAACTGTTTTTT	CASSSRGAMTYEKLFF
-	TRBV7-2	-	TRBJ2-3	TGTGCCAGCAGCTTAGACAGGAATACGCAGTATTTT	CASSLDRNTQYF
TRBD2	TRBV7-2	-	TRBJ2-7	TGTGCCAGCAGCCAACCGGGACTAGGCTCCTACGAGCAGTACTTC	CASSQPGLGSYEQYF
TRBD2	TRBV2	-	TRBJ2-5	TGTGCCACCGAGCGGGGGAGCCAAGAGACCCAGTACTTC	CATERGSQETQYF
-	TRBV4-1	few	TRBJ2-5	TGCGCCAGCAGCCAATACCCCGGGGGGCTACAAGAGACCCAGTACTTC	CASSQYPGGLQETQYF
TRBD2	TRBV9	-	TRBJ2-5	TGTGCCAGCAGCGTCCTTAGCGGGGGGGCAGGAGAGACCCAGTACTTC	CASSVLSGGAGETQYF
TRBD2	TRBV6-6	-	TRBJ2-5	TGTGCCATCGCCAAGACTAGCGGGGTCCAAGAGACCCAGTACTTC	CAIAKTSGVQETQYF
TRBD1	TRBV2	-	TRBJ2-3	TGTGCCAGCAGTTCACAGGGGGCTAGAGATACGCAGTATTTT	CASSSQGARDTQYF
-	TRBV9	once	TRBJ1-4	TGTGCCAGCAGCGTATCACAGGGTTCAAGCGAAAAACTGTTTTTT	CASSVSQGSSEKLFF